This T cell receptor beta chain derives from a study of kidney transplant recipient with SARS-CoV-2 infection. A single record per CDR3 protein comes from TCRdb applying MiXCR to the reads. The profile shows 200,000 to 300,000 distinct CDR3 sequences, 29% of them singletons. This clonotype has a count of ten or more. V was pared by 1 base and J by 1 base, with 10 bases between. This CDR3 has 14 amino acids. Germline CDR1 SQVTM, CDR2 ANQGSEA. The sequence derives from a male patient younger than 45 who had COVID-19 and was a kidney transplant recipient. T cells may partly derive from the graft donor. The chain couples TRBV29-1 to TRBJ1-1, with D unresolved. Here the sequenced sample was a blood sample, taken at baseline and between days 110 and 120 from a kidney transplant recipient. CDR3 protein: CSVEVTAWNTEAFF. CDR3 nucleotides: TGCAGCGTTGAAGTTACAGCTTGGAACACTGAAGCTTTCTTT.